These 15 T cell receptor beta chains share one sample of origin, sequenced in a study of human T cells and chemical hapten exposure. Sample time point: patch test 1, 2 weeks after DPC sensitization. Treatment reported: therapeutic diphenylcyclopropenone sensitization with weekly scalp DPC. MiXCR, applied by TCRdb to the RACE reads, yields one record per CDR3 protein. The sample has tens of thousands of distinct CDR3 sequences, about 9% seen once. The sample in question was whole blood, obtained in connection with sensitization to the hapten diphenylcyclopropenone (DPC). The receptor source for this set is a woman between 40 and 50 years old with alopecia areata. Some clones in this sample may be carry-over from other donors' samples.

This clonotype was found many times. This rearrangement joins TRBV12-5 to TRBJ1-1; D gene uncertain. Trimming took 5 bases from V and 4 from J, leaving 11 bases between them. The length of the CDR3 is 13 residues. Germline V gene data show CDR1 as LGHNT and CDR2 as FRNRAP. The CDR3 is CASGREVSTEAFF. The DNA of the CDR3 is TGTGCTAGTGGTAGGGAGGTGAGCACTGAAGCTTTCTTT.

The chain links TRBV7-2 to TRBJ1-6; D is ambiguous. Trimming removed 0 bases at V and 4 bases at J, with 16 bases between. The CDR3 length is 18 residues. CDR1 is SGHTA, CDR2 FQGNSA, per germline. CDR3 sequence reads: CASSLALQLEWYNSPLHF. CDR3 DNA sequence: TGTGCCAGCAGCTTAGCGCTACAGCTTGAGTGGTATAATTCACCCCTCCACTTT. Full variable domain (missing parts from reference TRBV7-2 and TRBJ1-6): GAGVSQSPSNKVTEKGKDVELRCDPISGHTALYWYRQSLGQGLEFLIYFQGNSAPDKSGLPSDRFSAERTGGSVSTLTIQRTQQEDSAVYLCASSLALQLEWYNSPLHFGNGTRLTVT.

At least ten counts were recorded for this clonotype. In DNA form, the CDR3 reads TGCAGTGCTAGAGAGGCGGGGGCGTACCAAGAGACCCAGTACTTC. Its translation: CSAREAGAYQETQYF. The V gene is TRBV20-1, the J gene TRBJ2-5; a possible D gene is TRBD2 (7 bases). The CDR3 runs to 15 residues. CDR1 is DFQATT and CDR2 is SNEGSKA in the germline V gene (reference sequence). The germline V and J ends were trimmed by 0 bases and 0 bases, with 11 bases remaining between them.

The J gene is TRBJ1-3, the V gene TRBV18; 7 bases agree with TRBD1. Germline-derived CDR1 and CDR2 are KGHSH and LQKENI. The CDR3 loop spans 14 amino acids. J lost 2 bases, V lost 8 bases, and 6 bases had no gene match. CDR3 nucleotide sequence: TGTGCCAGCCTCCGACAGGGTGCTGGAAACACCATATATTTT. This translates into CASLRQGAGNTIYF.

V is TRBV6-2 or TRBV6-3 and J is TRBJ1-1, with 11 nucleotides matching TRBD1. The V gene end was trimmed by 4 bases and the J gene end by 4 bases; junction bases not matched to a gene: 5. The CDR3 has 15 amino acids. Per the germline V gene, CDR1 is MNHEY and CDR2 is SVGEGT. Here the CDR3 DNA reads TGTGCCAGCAGTTCTCGGACAGGGGGCCTCACTGAAGCTTTCTTT. Its translation: CASSSRTGGLTEAFF.

This clonotype was seen just once. This rearrangement joins TRBV10-3 to TRBJ2-7; 8 nucleotides match TRBD1. Looked up from germline, CDR1 is ENHRY and CDR2 is SYGVKD. Trimming at V came to 4 bases and at J to 2 bases, leaving 7 bases not matched to a gene. The CDR3 runs to 15 residues. CDR3 bases: TGTGCCATCAGTGGTGTTAGGACAGGGACCTACGAGCAGTACTTC. Translation: CAISGVRTGTYEQYF.

This clonotype showed up just a few times. This chain connects TRBV28 to TRBJ2-7; D perhaps matches TRBD1 (6 bases). Germline-derived CDR1 and CDR2 are MDHEN and SYDVKM. CDR3 length: 14 amino acids. Trimming pared 3 bases from V and 2 bases from J, leaving 11 bases between. CDR3 loop: CASSLGAVTYEQYF. The CDR3 DNA is TGTGCCAGCAGTTTGGGGGCGGTCACCTACGAGCAGTACTTC.

This chain joins TRBV24-1 and TRBJ1-2; a weak D match, TRBD1 (5 bases). This CDR3 comprises 13 residues. V was shortened by 4 bases and J by 4 bases, with 9 bases between the two germline ends. Looked up from germline, CDR1 is KGHDR and CDR2 is SFDVKD. CDR3 coding DNA: TGTGCCACCAGTGACTTTGACAGCTATGGCTACACCTTC. Amino acids: CATSDFDSYGYTF.

This clonotype has at least ten counts. This rearrangement joins TRBV30 to TRBJ1-1; D gene unclear. The V end was cut by 2 bases, the J end by 2 bases, with 9 bases between. This CDR3 contains 13 residues. Germline loops: CDR1 GTSNPN, CDR2 SVGIG (reference sequence). The CDR3 here is CAWSPGTNTEAFF. The CDR3 region has the DNA TGTGCCTGGAGTCCGGGAACAAACACTGAAGCTTTCTTT. The complete variable domain, with remaining parts taken from reference TRBV30 and TRBJ1-1, reads SQTIHQWPATLVQPVGSPLSLECTVEGTSNPNLYWYRQAAGRGLQLLFYSVGIGQISSEVPQNLSASRPQDRQFILSSKKLLLSDSGFYLCAWSPGTNTEAFFGQGTRLTVV.

The genes are TRBV7-9 and TRBJ1-4; D gene uncertain. V lost 5 bases and J lost 4, with 14 bases in between. The CDR3 totals 15 residues. Germline loops: CDR1 SEHNR, CDR2 FQNEAQ (reference sequence). CDR3 loop: CASSPRAVINEKLFF. For the CDR3, the DNA is TGTGCCAGCAGCCCTAGGGCCGTTATTAATGAAAAACTGTTTTTT.

To note about this clonotype: A much larger clone lies one base from this, so it may be a read error. V gene TRBV5-1 combines with J gene TRBJ2-2, with 8 bases that match TRBD1. The CDR3 length is 15 residues. Germline CDR1 and CDR2: SGHRS and YFSETQ. In DNA, the CDR3 is TGCGCCAGCAGCCTGACAGGGGCGAACACCGGGGAGATGTTTTTT. Protein product: CASSLTGANTGEMFF. Full variable domain (outside the CDR3, taken from reference TRBV5-1 and TRBJ2-2): KAGVTQTPRYLIKTRGQQVTLSCSPISGHRSVSWYQQTPGQGLQFLFEYFSETQRNKGNFPGRFSGRQFSNSRSEMNVSTLELGDSALYLCASSLTGANTGEMFFGEGSRLTVL.

This clonotype was seen repeatedly, ten times or more. The CDR3 region is CASSQEGPRTDTQYF. In DNA, the CDR3 is TGCGCCAGCAGCCAAGAGGGCCCCCGCACAGATACGCAGTATTTT. This chain uses TRBV4-1 with TRBJ2-3; D is undetermined. CDR1 and CDR2 (germline): MGHRA, YSYEKL. This CDR3 comprises 15 residues. Between the trimmed V and J ends, which lost 0 bases and 1 base, there was a span of 8 bases.

This clonotype was observed at least ten times. The rearrangement links TRBV20-1 to TRBJ1-4; 8 bases match TRBD1. The CDR3 runs 14 residues. V lost 0 bases and J lost 8; bases outside the gene matches: 5. CDR1 DFQATT and CDR2 SNEGSKA come from the germline V gene (reference sequence). CDR3 DNA: TGCAGTGCTAGAGAACGCAGGGGGCTGGAAAAACTGTTTTTT. It specifies CSARERRGLEKLFF.

This clonotype was observed many times. J is TRBJ2-3 and V is TRBV20-1; D call uncertain. This CDR3 has 13 amino acids. The V and J ends lost 4 bases and 4 bases respectively, with 12 bases between them. CDR1 is DFQATT, CDR2 SNEGSKA, per germline (reference sequence). The CDR3 DNA follows: TGCAGTGCTATTGCCGCTCCTCCAGATACGCAGTATTTT. This encodes CSAIAAPPDTQYF.

This clonotype showed up many times. The V call is TRBV11-2, the J call TRBJ1-1; D remains ambiguous. Germline V gene sequence: CDR1 SGHAT, CDR2 FQNNGV. CDR3 length: 12 residues. V was trimmed by 10 bases and J by 1 base, leaving 10 bases between them. The CDR3, as DNA: TGTGCCATCGAGCTGGAGAACACTGAAGCTTTCTTT. It specifies CAIELENTEAFF.